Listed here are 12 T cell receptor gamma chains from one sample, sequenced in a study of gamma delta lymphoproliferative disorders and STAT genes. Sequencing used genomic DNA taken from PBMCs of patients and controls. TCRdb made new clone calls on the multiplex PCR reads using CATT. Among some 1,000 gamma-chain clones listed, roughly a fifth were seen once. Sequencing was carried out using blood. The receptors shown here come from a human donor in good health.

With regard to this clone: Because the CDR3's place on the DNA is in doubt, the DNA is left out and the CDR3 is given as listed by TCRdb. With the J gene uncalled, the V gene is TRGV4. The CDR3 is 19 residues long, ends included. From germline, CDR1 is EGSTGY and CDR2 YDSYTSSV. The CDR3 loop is CATWGRIIIRNSLAVEQHF.

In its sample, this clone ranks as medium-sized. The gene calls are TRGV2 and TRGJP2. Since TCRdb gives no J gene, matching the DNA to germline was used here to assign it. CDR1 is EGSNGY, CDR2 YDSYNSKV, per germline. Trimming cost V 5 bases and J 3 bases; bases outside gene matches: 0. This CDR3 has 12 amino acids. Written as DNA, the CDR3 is TGTGCCACCTGGGGTAGTGATTGGATCAAGACGTTT. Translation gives CATWGSDWIKTF.

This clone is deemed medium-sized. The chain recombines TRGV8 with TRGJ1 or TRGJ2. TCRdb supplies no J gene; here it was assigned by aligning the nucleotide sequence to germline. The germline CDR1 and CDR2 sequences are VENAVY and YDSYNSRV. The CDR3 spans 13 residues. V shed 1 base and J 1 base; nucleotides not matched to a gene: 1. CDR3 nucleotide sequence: TGTGCCACCTGGGATAGAAATTATTATAAGAAACTCTTT. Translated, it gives CATWDRNYYKKLF.

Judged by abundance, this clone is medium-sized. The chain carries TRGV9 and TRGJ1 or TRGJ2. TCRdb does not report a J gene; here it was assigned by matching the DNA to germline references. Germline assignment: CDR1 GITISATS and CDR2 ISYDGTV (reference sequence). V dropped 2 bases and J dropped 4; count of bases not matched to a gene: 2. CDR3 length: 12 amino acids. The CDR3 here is CALWEEYYKKLF. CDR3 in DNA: TGTGCCTTGTGGGAGGAATATTATAAGAAACTCTTT.

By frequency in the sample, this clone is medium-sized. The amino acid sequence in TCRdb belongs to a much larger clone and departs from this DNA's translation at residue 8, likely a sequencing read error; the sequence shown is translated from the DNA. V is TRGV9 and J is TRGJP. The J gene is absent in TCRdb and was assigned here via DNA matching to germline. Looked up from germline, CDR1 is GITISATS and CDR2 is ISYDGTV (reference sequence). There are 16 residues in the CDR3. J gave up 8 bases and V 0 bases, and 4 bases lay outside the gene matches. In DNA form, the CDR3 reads TGTGCCTTGTGGGAGGTGCGAAAGTTGGGCAAAAAAATCAAGGTATTT. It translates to CALWEVRKLGKKIKVF.

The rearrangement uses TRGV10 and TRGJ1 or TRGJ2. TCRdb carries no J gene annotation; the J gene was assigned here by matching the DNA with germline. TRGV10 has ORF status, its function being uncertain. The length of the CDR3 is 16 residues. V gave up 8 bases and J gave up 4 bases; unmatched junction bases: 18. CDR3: CAAWDPPPKTYYKKLF. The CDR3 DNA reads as TGTGCTGCGTGGGACCCCCCCCCAAAAACATATTATAAGAAACTCTTT.

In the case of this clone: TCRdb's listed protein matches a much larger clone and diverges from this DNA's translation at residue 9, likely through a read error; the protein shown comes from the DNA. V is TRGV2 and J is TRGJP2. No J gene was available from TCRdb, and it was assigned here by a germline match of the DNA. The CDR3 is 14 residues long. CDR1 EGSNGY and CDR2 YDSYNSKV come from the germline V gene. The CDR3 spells CATWDGRSEWIKTF. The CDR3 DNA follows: TGTGCCACCTGGGACGGGCGAAGTGAGTGGATCAAGACGTTT.

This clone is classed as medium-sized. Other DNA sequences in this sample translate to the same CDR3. The CDR3: CATWDDYKKLF. In nucleotides, the CDR3 is TGTGCCACCTGGGATGACTATAAGAAACTCTTT. The chain uses TRGV4 and TRGJ1 or TRGJ2. The J gene was not available in TCRdb and was assigned here by matching the DNA to germline segments. The CDR3 contains 11 residues. Germline V lookup: CDR1 EGSTGY, CDR2 YDSYTSSV. V was clipped by 2 bases and J by 7 bases; unmatched bases: 2.

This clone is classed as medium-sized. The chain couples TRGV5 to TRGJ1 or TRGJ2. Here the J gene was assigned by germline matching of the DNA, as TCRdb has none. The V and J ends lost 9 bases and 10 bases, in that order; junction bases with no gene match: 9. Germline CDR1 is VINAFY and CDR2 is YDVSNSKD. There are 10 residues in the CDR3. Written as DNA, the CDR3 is TGTGCCACCCCGACTGCCAAGAAACTCTTT. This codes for CATPTAKKLF.

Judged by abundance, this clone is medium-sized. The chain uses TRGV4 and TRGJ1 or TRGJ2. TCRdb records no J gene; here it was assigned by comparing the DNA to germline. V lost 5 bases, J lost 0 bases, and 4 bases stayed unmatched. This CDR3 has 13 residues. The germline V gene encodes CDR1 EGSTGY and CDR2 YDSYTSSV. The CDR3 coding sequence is TGTGCCACCTGGGCCACGAATTATTATAAGAAACTCTTT. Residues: CATWATNYYKKLF.

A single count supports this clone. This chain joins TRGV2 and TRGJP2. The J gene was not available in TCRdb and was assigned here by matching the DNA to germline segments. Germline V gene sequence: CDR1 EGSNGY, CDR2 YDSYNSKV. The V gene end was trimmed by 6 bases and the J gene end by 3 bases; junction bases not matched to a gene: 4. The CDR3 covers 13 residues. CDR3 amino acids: CATWTGSDWIKTF. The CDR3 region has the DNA TGTGCCACCTGGACCGGTAGTGATTGGATCAAGACGTTT.

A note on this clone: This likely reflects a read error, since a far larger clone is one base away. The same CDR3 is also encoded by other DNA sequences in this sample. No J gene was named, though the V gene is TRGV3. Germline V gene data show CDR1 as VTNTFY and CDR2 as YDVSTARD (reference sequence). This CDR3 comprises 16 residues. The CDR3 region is CATWDSQYSSDWIKTF. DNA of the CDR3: TGTGCCACCTGGGACTCTCAATATAGTAGTGATTGGATCAAGACATTT.